The 21 T cell receptor beta chains below were found in one sample sequenced in a study of shared clonotypes between healthy human individuals (TCRdb year 2020). The library was built by means of the immunoSEQ multiplex PCR assay. The table comes from immuneACCESS by way of TCRdb, which keeps in-frame sequences with V and J called. Part of the clones is missing from these tables; in studies checked, under half for an unresolved V gene and the rest for unknown reasons. The sample data list approximately 940,000 clones, and around three quarters of these were observed just once. Around 1.4% of the sample is held by the ten biggest clonotypes. The sequenced sample consisted of memory CD4+ T cells sorted from blood. Explained via the paper, the cell subset or site label denotes: CD45RA-negative fraction. Receptor source: a man aged 18 to 30 in good health.

The CDR3 coding sequence is TGTGCCAGCAGCGTAGCTACGGGGGACAGGGGCTGGGGTGATGAGCAGTACTTC. This codes for CASSVATGDRGWGDEQYF. The chain has TRBV9 and TRBJ2-7, with 10 nucleotides matching TRBD1. After removal of 0 bases from V and 7 bases from J, the junction contained 16 bases not matched to a gene. This CDR3 is built from 18 residues. The germline CDR1 and CDR2 sequences are SGDLS and YYNGEE.

CDR3 region: CASSLPQGIQYF. CDR3 nucleotide sequence: TGTGCCAGCAGCTTGCCCCAAGGTATTCAGTACTTC. The chain couples TRBV5-6 to TRBJ2-4, with no clear D. The CDR3 has 12 residues. CDR1 SGHDT and CDR2 YYEEEE come from the germline V gene. V was clipped by 1 base and J by 10 bases, with 9 bases between them.

This clone was observed a handful of times. The rearrangement uses TRBV5-6 and TRBJ2-1; TRBD1 agrees at 7 bases. V was pared by 3 bases and J by 6 bases, with 3 bases of the junction left unmatched. Germline V CDR1 and CDR2: SGHDT, YYEEEE. The length of the CDR3 is 13 residues. In DNA form, the CDR3 reads TGTGCCAGCAGCTACGGGACAGCCAATGAGCAGTTCTTC. Protein product: CASSYGTANEQFF.

This chain uses TRBV5-1 with TRBJ1-2, with a possible D match to TRBD1 (5 bases). The CDR3 length is 16 residues. The germline V gene has CDR1 SGHRS and CDR2 YFSETQ. Deletions cut 0 bases from V and 4 bases from J, with 16 bases between. The chain's CDR3 is CASSLDAGRGSYGYTF. CDR3 DNA sequence: TGCGCCAGCAGCTTGGACGCAGGGCGGGGTAGCTATGGCTACACCTTC.

This clone was detected only once. The chain has TRBV5-4 and TRBJ2-7; the match to TRBD2 covers 10 bases. The CDR3 consists of 16 residues. Trimming removed 0 bases from V and 7 bases from J; junction bases left unmatched: 10. The germline CDR1 and CDR2 sequences are SGHNT and YYREEE (reference sequence). The CDR3 is CASSLASSGSRGEQYF. CDR3 sequence (DNA): TGTGCCAGCAGCTTGGCGTCTAGCGGGAGCCGTGGTGAGCAGTACTTC.

J is TRBJ2-7 and V is TRBV5-6; 7 bases align to TRBD2. Germline CDR1 SGHDT, CDR2 YYEEEE. The junction had 3 bases not matched to a gene; V was cut back by 3 bases and J by 0 bases. The CDR3 covers 14 residues. DNA for the CDR3: TGTGCCAGCAGCTGGGGGAGGGGCTCCTACGAGCAGTACTTC. Protein sequence: CASSWGRGSYEQYF.

The chain couples TRBV5-6 to TRBJ1-1, with a weak D call TRBD1 (5 bases). CDR3 size: 13 residues. V was shortened by 4 bases and J by 5 bases, with 12 bases between the two germline ends. The V gene's germline CDR1 is SGHDT and CDR2 YYEEEE. CDR3 protein: CASSPGVGTEAFF. As DNA, the CDR3 is TGTGCCAGCAGCCCGGGGGTGGGAACTGAAGCTTTCTTT.

V usage is TRBV27 and J usage is TRBJ2-3; tentative D call: TRBD2 (5 bases). V was pared by 10 bases and J by 7 bases, with 21 bases between. This CDR3 comprises 14 residues. Looked up from germline, CDR1 is MNHEY and CDR2 is SMNVEV (reference sequence). This chain's CDR3 is CATIETRTGNTQYF. The CDR3 DNA reads as TGTGCCACCATAGAAACACGAACCGGGAATACGCAGTATTTT.

The chain couples TRBV18 to TRBJ1-2, with D unresolved. V was pared by 2 bases and J by 8 bases, with 12 bases between. The CDR3 runs to 13 residues. Germline CDR1 and CDR2: KGHSH and LQKENI. The CDR3 coding sequence is TGTGCCAGCTCACCAGGAGCCCAGGTCGGCTACACCTTC. Amino acids: CASSPGAQVGYTF.

V is TRBV6-1 and J is TRBJ2-7, with D tentatively TRBD1 or TRBD2 (5 bases each). CDR3 length equals 12 residues. Deletions cut 6 bases from V and 5 bases from J, with 11 bases between. Germline assignment: CDR1 MNHNS and CDR2 SASEGT. The CDR3 region has the DNA TGTGCCAGCAGAACCAGGGACCACGAGCAGTACTTC. Amino acid sequence: CASRTRDHEQYF.

This clone was seen a single time. The chain joins TRBV6-5 to TRBJ1-1; D not certain. Trimming took 6 bases from V and 1 from J, leaving 12 bases between them. CDR1 is MNHEY and CDR2 is SVGAGI in the germline V gene. This CDR3 spans 14 amino acids. The CDR3 region is CASSPRRRNTEAFF. The CDR3 DNA sequence: TGTGCCAGCAGCCCGCGACGGAGGAACACTGAAGCTTTCTTT.

The rearrangement joins TRBV18 to TRBJ2-2, with 8 bases aligning to TRBD2. The J segment lost 3 bases and the V segment lost 3 bases, leaving 6 bases of the junction unmatched. The CDR3 has 16 amino acids. The germline V gene has CDR1 KGHSH and CDR2 LQKENI. The CDR3 spells CASSPNLAGHTGELFF. In DNA form, the CDR3 reads TGTGCCAGCTCACCCAACTTAGCGGGACACACCGGGGAGCTGTTTTTT.

The gene calls are TRBV23-1 and TRBJ2-7; 10 nucleotides agree with TRBD2. TRBV23-1 is an ORF, with its function uncertain. The V gene end was trimmed by 6 bases and the J gene end by 4 bases; junction bases not matched to a gene: 6. The CDR3 sequence is 14 residues long. Here the CDR3 reads CASRGLAPIYEQYF. The DNA for the CDR3 is TGCGCCAGCAGGGGACTAGCGCCTATTTACGAGCAGTACTTC.

This clone occurred a few times. V is TRBV7-2 and J is TRBJ1-1; 8 positions match TRBD1. The V segment lost 2 bases and the J segment 7 bases; nucleotides outside the gene matches: 3. This CDR3 spans 13 amino acids. Germline V gene sequence: CDR1 SGHTA, CDR2 FQGNSA. The chain's CDR3 is CASSLKQGGEAFF. The CDR3 coding sequence is TGTGCCAGCAGCTTAAAACAGGGGGGTGAAGCTTTCTTT.

This chain connects TRBV18 to TRBJ1-4; 7 bases match TRBD1. With 0 bases clipped from V and 3 bases from J, the junction kept 4 bases outside the gene matches. CDR1 is KGHSH and CDR2 is LQKENI in the germline V gene. This CDR3 has 16 amino acids. CDR3 amino acids: CASSPPSTGSNEKLFF. The CDR3 DNA reads as TGTGCCAGCTCACCACCGTCGACAGGGTCTAATGAAAAACTGTTTTTT.

Only a few counts were recorded for this clone. The rearrangement links TRBV6-1 to TRBJ1-1, with D unresolved. The ends were cut back, 10 bases at V and 0 bases at J, with 15 bases in the middle. CDR3 length equals 14 residues. Germline V lookup: CDR1 MNHNS, CDR2 SASEGT. The CDR3 sequence: CATTDVLMNTEAFF. CDR3 sequence (DNA): TGTGCCACTACAGATGTGCTCATGAACACTGAAGCTTTCTTT.

This rearrangement joins TRBV5-5 to TRBJ2-7, with D possibly matching TRBD1 (6 bases). The germline CDR1 and CDR2 sequences are SGHKS and YYEKEE (reference sequence). CDR3 length: 15 amino acids. V lost 4 bases to trimming and J lost 2 bases, with 16 bases between them. This chain's CDR3 is CASSLHPGQAYEQYF. For the CDR3, the DNA is TGTGCCAGCAGCCTTCACCCGGGACAAGCCTACGAGCAGTACTTC.

CDR3 in amino acids: CASGRRSVGVEKLFF. CDR3 in DNA: TGTGCCAGCGGGAGGCGGTCGGTTGGGGTCGAAAAACTGTTTTTT. The genes are TRBV2 and TRBJ1-4; D is unresolved. The CDR3 contains 15 residues. Germline assignment: CDR1 SNHLY and CDR2 FYNNEI. V was cut by 8 bases and J by 8 bases, with 21 bases left in between. Drawing the rest from reference TRBV2 and TRBJ1-4, the complete variable domain is EPEVTQTPSHQVTQMGQEVILRCVPISNHLYFYWYRQILGQKVEFLVSFYNNEISEKSEIFDDQFSVERPDGSNFTLKIRSTKLEDSAMYFCASGRRSVGVEKLFFGSGTQLSVL.

DNA of the CDR3: TGTGCCAGCAGCGTTAGGGAGTGGGCCGGGGAGCTGTTTTTT. Its translation: CASSVREWAGELFF. The chain is built from TRBV9 and TRBJ2-2, with D perhaps TRBD2 (5 bases). The CDR3 is 14 amino acids. Germline V gives CDR1 SGDLS, CDR2 YYNGEE. V lost 2 bases and J 6 bases, leaving 11 bases between the germline ends. Full variable domain (missing parts from reference TRBV9 and TRBJ2-2): DSGVTQTPKHLITATGQRVTLRCSPRSGDLSVYWYQQSLDQGLQFLIQYYNGEERAKGNILERFSAQQFPDLHSELNLSSLELGDSALYFCASSVREWAGELFFGEGSRLTVL.

The chain couples TRBV5-1 to TRBJ2-4; D gene ambiguous. The germline gives CDR1 SGHRS, CDR2 YFSETQ. This CDR3 contains 15 residues. Trimming took off 4 bases at V and 0 bases at J, with 11 bases between the two ends. In DNA form, the CDR3 reads TGCGCCAGCAGCCACGACGAGTTAGCCAAAAACATTCAGTACTTC. It codes for CASSHDELAKNIQYF.

The chain uses TRBV5-4 and TRBJ2-6; 9 bases fit TRBD2. Germline loops: CDR1 SGHNT, CDR2 YYREEE (reference sequence). The CDR3 covers 18 residues. V lost 4 bases to trimming and J lost 2 bases; unmatched junction nucleotides: 10. The CDR3 region has the DNA TGTGCCAGCAGCAACCTAGCGGGGTCTACGACTGGGGCCAACGTCCTGACTTTC. Residues: CASSNLAGSTTGANVLTF.